This entry is about one T cell receptor beta chain. Assay used: immunoSEQ multiplex PCR; TCRdb lists only in-frame clones, some missing. The table has 55,000 to 70,000 clones, more than 85% seen once. This sample was taken from a study of siplizumab effects on memory and regulatory T cells. Germline CDR1 reads SNHLY; CDR2 reads FYNNEI. After removal of 5 bases from V and 4 bases from J, the junction contained 7 bases not matched to a gene. This CDR3 spans 15 amino acids. The chain carries TRBV2 and TRBJ1-1, with 10 bases fitting TRBD1. The sequence was collected from a human donor in good health. Sequenced: CD8+ T cells sorted from blood. CDR3 sequence: CASSIRDRGSTEAFF. The CDR3 DNA reads TGTGCCAGCAGTATCCGGGACAGGGGTAGCACTGAAGCTTTCTTT.